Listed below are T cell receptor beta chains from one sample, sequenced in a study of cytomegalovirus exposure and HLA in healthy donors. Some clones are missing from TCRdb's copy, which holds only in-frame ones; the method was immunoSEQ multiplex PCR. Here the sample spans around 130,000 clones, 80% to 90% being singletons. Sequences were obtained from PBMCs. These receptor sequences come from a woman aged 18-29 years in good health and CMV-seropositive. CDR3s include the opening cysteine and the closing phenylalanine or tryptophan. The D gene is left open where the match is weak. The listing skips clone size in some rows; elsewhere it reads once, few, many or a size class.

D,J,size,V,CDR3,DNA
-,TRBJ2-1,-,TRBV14,CASSHGGAGLEQFF,TGTGCCAGCAGCCACGGCGGGGCCGGACTCGAGCAGTTCTTC
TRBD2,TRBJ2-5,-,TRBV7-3,CASSLELAGSQETQYF,TGTGCCAGCAGCTTAGAGCTAGCGGGGAGTCAAGAGACCCAGTACTTC
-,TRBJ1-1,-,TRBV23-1,CASSPPDRNTEAFF,TGCGCCAGCAGTCCCCCGGACAGGAACACTGAAGCTTTCTTT
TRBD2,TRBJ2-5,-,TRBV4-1,CASSLDGGRGEETQYF,TGCGCCAGCAGCCTGGACGGGGGGCGGGGGGAAGAGACCCAGTACTTC
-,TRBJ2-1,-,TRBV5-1,CASSPPGLDNEQFF,TGCGCCAGCAGCCCACCCGGACTCGACAATGAGCAGTTCTTC
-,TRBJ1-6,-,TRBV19,CASSIYESYSYNSPLHF,TGTGCCAGTAGTATATACGAGTCGTACTCCTATAATTCACCCCTCCACTTT
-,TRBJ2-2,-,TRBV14,CASSQAGWAGELFF,TGTGCCAGCAGCCAAGCGGGGTGGGCCGGGGAGCTGTTTTTT
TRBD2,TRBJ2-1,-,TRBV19,CASSISSGGALNYNEQFF,TGTGCCAGTAGTATATCCAGCGGGGGGGCCCTAAACTACAATGAGCAGTTCTTC
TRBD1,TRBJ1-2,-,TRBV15,CATSREVQGGGYTF,TGTGCCACCAGCAGAGAGGTTCAGGGGGGTGGCTACACCTTC
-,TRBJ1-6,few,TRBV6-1,CASSGTDGSPLHF,TGTGCCAGCAGTGGCACAGACGGTTCACCCCTCCACTTT
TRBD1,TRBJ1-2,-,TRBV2,CASILLVGQGYGYTF,TGTGCCAGCATCCTCCTGGTGGGACAGGGCTATGGCTACACCTTC
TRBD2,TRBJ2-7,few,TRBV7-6,CASSFQGASGGQAGYEQYF,TGTGCCAGCAGCTTCCAGGGGGCTAGCGGGGGCCAAGCTGGGTACGAGCAGTACTTC
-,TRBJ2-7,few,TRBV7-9,CSSSLVMTAYEQYF,TGTTCCAGCAGCTTAGTCATGACAGCCTACGAGCAGTACTTC
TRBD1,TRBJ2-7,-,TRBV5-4,CASSRDSTYEQYF,TGTGCCAGCAGCAGGGACAGTACCTACGAGCAGTACTTC
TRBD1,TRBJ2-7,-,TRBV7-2,CASSFGTGAHEQYF,TGTGCCAGCAGCTTTGGGACAGGGGCCCACGAGCAGTACTTC
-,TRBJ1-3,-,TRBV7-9,CSSSFESSGNTIYF,TGTTCCAGCAGCTTTGAGAGCTCTGGAAACACCATATATTTT
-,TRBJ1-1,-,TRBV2,CASSEGGGTEAFF,TGTGCCAGCAGTGAAGGGGGGGGAACTGAAGCTTTCTTT
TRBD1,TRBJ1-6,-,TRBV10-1,CASSEGARGSSPLHF,TGCGCCAGCAGTGAGGGGGCCAGGGGGTCTTCACCCCTCCACTTT
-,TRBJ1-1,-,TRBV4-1,CASRKQVNTEAFF,TGCGCCAGCAGAAAGCAAGTGAACACTGAAGCTTTCTTT
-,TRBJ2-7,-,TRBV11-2,CASSSIILGTYEQYF,TGTGCCAGCAGTTCCATTATACTAGGTACCTACGAGCAGTACTTC
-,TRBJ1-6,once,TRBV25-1,CASSERAGPLTGALHF,TGTGCCAGCAGTGAACGGGCAGGTCCCTTAACGGGAGCCCTCCACTTT
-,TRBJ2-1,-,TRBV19,CASRDSIRGSSYNEQFF,TGTGCCAGTAGGGATTCGATAAGGGGGAGCTCCTACAATGAGCAGTTCTTC
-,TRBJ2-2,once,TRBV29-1,CSGGQLGELFF,TGCAGCGGTGGACAGCTCGGGGAGCTGTTTTTT
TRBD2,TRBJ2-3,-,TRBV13,CASSPPVAGGSTDTQYF,TGTGCCAGCAGCCCACCCGTAGCGGGGGGGAGCACAGATACGCAGTATTTT